This passage covers 14 T cell receptor beta chains from one sample sequenced in a study of blood T cell repertoires in COVID-19. The repertoire was sequenced with immunoSEQ multiplex PCR; TCRdb's copy has only in-frame clones and lacks some. The sample records some 400,000 clones, 85% to 90% being singletons. The specimen sequenced was PBMCs or T cells enriched from blood (not recorded which). The receptors here all came from a man aged 30 to 45 who had recovered from COVID-19.

This chain uses TRBV5-1 with TRBJ2-2; 7 positions match TRBD1. Germline assignment: CDR1 SGHRS and CDR2 YFSETQ. This CDR3 spans 17 amino acids. After removal of 0 bases from V and 2 bases from J, the junction contained 7 bases not matched to a gene. The CDR3 DNA follows: TGCGCCAGCAGCTTGGGGCAGGGGGTTACAAACACCGGGGAGCTGTTTTTT. Translation: CASSLGQGVTNTGELFF.

This clone was seen only a few times. The chain recombines TRBV3-1 (or the pseudogene TRBV3-2) with TRBJ2-2, with TRBD2 identical over 13 bases. Germline CDR1 reads LGHDT; CDR2 reads YNNKEL (reference sequence). After removal of 1 base from V and 4 bases from J, the junction contained 15 bases not matched to a gene. The CDR3 loop spans 21 amino acids. CDR3 amino acids: CASSQVGLAGVIKSSTGELFF. The CDR3 nucleotides read TGTGCCAGCAGCCAAGTTGGACTAGCGGGAGTCATTAAGAGTAGCACCGGGGAGCTGTTTTTT.

This clone has just one count. J is TRBJ1-4 and V is TRBV27; 8 nucleotides agree with TRBD1. CDR1 and CDR2 (germline): MNHEY, SMNVEV (reference sequence). The CDR3 spans 14 residues. Trimming at V came to 4 bases and at J to 7 bases, leaving 5 bases not matched to a gene. The CDR3 DNA is TGTGCCAGCAGTTCCAGGGGGCGGGGTGAAAAACTGTTTTTT. This gives the protein CASSSRGRGEKLFF. The full variable domain, with the rest looked up from reference TRBV27 and TRBJ1-4, is EAQVTQNPRYLITVTGKKLTVTCSQNMNHEYMSWYRQDPGLGLRQIYYSMNVEVTDKGDVPEGYKVSRKEKRNFPLILESPSPNQTSLYFCASSSRGRGEKLFFGSGTQLSVL.

This sequence joins TRBV3-1 (or the pseudogene TRBV3-2) and TRBJ1-3, with 11 bases identical to TRBD1. Germline CDR1 and CDR2: LGHDT and YNNKEL (reference sequence). Trimming took 4 bases from V and 8 from J; bases not matched to a gene: 16. The length of the CDR3 is 18 residues. The CDR3 is CASSRPNTGTGGIYTIYF. As DNA, the CDR3 is TGTGCCAGCAGCCGCCCAAATACCGGGACAGGGGGAATCTACACCATATATTTT.

The rearrangement links TRBV19 to TRBJ2-5; tentatively, D is TRBD1 (8 bases). The V gene lost 3 bases and the J gene lost 5 bases, with 19 bases spanning the gap. Germline V gene sequence: CDR1 LNHDA, CDR2 SQIVND (reference sequence). The CDR3 is 16 amino acids. For the CDR3, the DNA is TGTGCCAGTAGTATCCAGCGGGACAGGCTTGGGGAGACCCAGTACTTC. This encodes CASSIQRDRLGETQYF.

The chain recombines TRBV13 with TRBJ2-1; TRBD2 is a possible D gene (5 bases). The CDR3 is 15 residues long. Germline CDR1 is PRHDT and CDR2 is FYEKMQ (reference sequence). Deletions cut 2 bases from V and 6 bases from J, with 14 bases between. The CDR3 spells CASSLRRSWSNEQFF. The CDR3 DNA is TGTGCCAGCAGCTTACGGAGGAGCTGGAGCAATGAGCAGTTCTTC.

CDR3 sequence: CASSTTTGELFF. The CDR3 coding sequence is TGTGCCAGCAGCACCACTACCGGGGAGCTGTTTTTT. The chain couples TRBV9 to TRBJ2-2; D is undetermined. The CDR3 covers 12 residues. Trimming took 4 bases from V and 5 from J, leaving 6 bases between them. Per the germline V gene, CDR1 is SGDLS and CDR2 is YYNGEE.

V gene TRBV7-9 combines with J gene TRBJ2-5; a weak D match, TRBD1 (5 bases). Germline lookup yields CDR1 SEHNR and CDR2 FQNEAQ (reference sequence). The CDR3 length is 13 residues. The ends were cut back, 4 bases at V and 5 bases at J, with 11 bases in the middle. The CDR3 nucleotides read TGTGCCAGCAGCTACAGGCCCGGGGAGACCCAGTACTTC. Translation: CASSYRPGETQYF.

The V gene is TRBV19, the J gene TRBJ2-7, with TRBD1 as a possible D gene (5 bases). CDR3 length: 13 amino acids. With 5 bases removed from V and 2 bases from J, the gap between germline ends came to 10 bases. Germline V CDR1 and CDR2: LNHDA, SQIVND (reference sequence). The CDR3 bases are TGTGCCAGTAGTTACAGGCTCACCTACGAGCAGTACTTC. Its protein product is CASSYRLTYEQYF.

The chain is built from TRBV5-1 and TRBJ1-1; TRBD1 agrees at 7 bases. Germline V gene data show CDR1 as SGHRS and CDR2 as YFSETQ. With 4 bases clipped from V and 4 bases from J, the junction kept 10 bases outside the gene matches. The CDR3 runs to 15 residues. The CDR3 loop is CASSRTGVSGTEAFF. The DNA of the CDR3 is TGCGCCAGCAGCCGCACAGGGGTAAGTGGCACTGAAGCTTTCTTT.

This chain connects TRBV6-5 to TRBJ1-1, with D hard to call. CDR1 and CDR2 from the germline V gene are MNHEY and SVGAGI. The CDR3 sequence is 12 residues long. The V end lost 6 bases, the J end lost 2 bases, and 7 bases lay between the germline ends. CDR3 region: CASSLINTEAFF. The DNA for the CDR3 is TGTGCCAGCAGCCTTATAAACACTGAAGCTTTCTTT.

CDR3 in amino acids: CASSTGTGNSPLHF. As DNA, the CDR3 is TGTGCCAGCAGTACCGGGACAGGGAATTCACCCCTCCACTTT. The chain recombines TRBV6-5 with TRBJ1-6; 9 bases line up with TRBD1. V was pared by 5 bases and J by 7 bases, with 3 bases of the junction left unmatched. The CDR3 covers 14 residues. Germline values: CDR1 MNHEY, CDR2 SVGAGI.

This clone was counted only a few times. V and J are TRBV7-2 and TRBJ1-2; D not certain. The ends were cut back, 1 base at V and 0 bases at J, with 9 bases in the middle. This CDR3 is 15 amino acids long. Germline values: CDR1 SGHTA, CDR2 FQGNSA. The CDR3, as DNA: TGTGCCAGCAGCTTAGATTGGGGAGCTAACTATGGCTACACCTTC. Translating it yields CASSLDWGANYGYTF.

The V call is TRBV20-1, the J call TRBJ2-1, with 7 nucleotides matching TRBD2. The trim removed 1 base at V and 9 bases at J, leaving 0 bases unmatched. This CDR3 has 11 amino acids. Germline lookup yields CDR1 DFQATT and CDR2 SNEGSKA (reference sequence). The CDR3 protein is CSARGGGEQFF. CDR3 nucleotide sequence: TGCAGTGCTAGAGGGGGGGGTGAGCAGTTCTTC.